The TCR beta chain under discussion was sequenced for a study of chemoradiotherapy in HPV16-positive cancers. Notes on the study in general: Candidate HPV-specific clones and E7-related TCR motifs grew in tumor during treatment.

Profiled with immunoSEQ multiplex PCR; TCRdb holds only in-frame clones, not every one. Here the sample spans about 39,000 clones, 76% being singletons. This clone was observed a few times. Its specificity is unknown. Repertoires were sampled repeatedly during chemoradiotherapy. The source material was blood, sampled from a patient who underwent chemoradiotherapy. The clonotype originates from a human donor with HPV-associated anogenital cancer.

CDR3 bases: TGCAGCGTTGCTACAGAGGGCGTCGGGGCCAACGTCCTGACTTTC. Protein sequence: CSVATEGVGANVLTF. The V call is TRBV29-1, the J call TRBJ2-6; D is perhaps TRBD2 (5 bases). CDR3 length: 15 residues. The ends were cut back, 4 bases at V and 4 bases at J, with 14 bases in the middle. Germline CDR1 is SQVTM and CDR2 is ANQGSEA.